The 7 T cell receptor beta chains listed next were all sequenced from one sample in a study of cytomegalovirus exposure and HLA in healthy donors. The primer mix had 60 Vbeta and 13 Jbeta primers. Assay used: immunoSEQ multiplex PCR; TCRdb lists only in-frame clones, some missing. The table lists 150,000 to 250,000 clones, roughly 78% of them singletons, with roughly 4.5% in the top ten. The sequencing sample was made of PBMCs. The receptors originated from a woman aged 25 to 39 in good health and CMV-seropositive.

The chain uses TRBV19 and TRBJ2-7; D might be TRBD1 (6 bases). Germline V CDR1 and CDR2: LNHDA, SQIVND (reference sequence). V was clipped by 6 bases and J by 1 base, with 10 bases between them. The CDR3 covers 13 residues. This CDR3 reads CASSHGQSYEQYF. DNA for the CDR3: TGTGCCAGTAGCCATGGACAGTCCTACGAGCAGTACTTC.

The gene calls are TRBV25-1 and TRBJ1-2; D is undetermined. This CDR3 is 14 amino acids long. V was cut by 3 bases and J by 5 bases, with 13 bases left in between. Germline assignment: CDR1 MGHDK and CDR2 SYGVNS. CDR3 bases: TGTGCCAGCAGTGATACCCAGAGGAATTATGGCTACACCTTC. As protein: CASSDTQRNYGYTF.

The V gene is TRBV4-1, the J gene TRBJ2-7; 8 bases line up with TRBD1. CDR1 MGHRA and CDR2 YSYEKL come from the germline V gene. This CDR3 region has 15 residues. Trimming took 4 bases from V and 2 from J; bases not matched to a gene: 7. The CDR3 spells CASSPRTGLTYEQYF. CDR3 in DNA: TGCGCCAGCAGCCCACGGACAGGGTTGACCTACGAGCAGTACTTC.

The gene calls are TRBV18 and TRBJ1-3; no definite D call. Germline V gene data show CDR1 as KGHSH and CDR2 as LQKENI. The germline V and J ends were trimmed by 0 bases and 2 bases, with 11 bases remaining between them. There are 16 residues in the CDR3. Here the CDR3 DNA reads TGTGCCAGCTCACCACCGGGCACACCTCCTGGAAACACCATATATTTT. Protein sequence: CASSPPGTPPGNTIYF.

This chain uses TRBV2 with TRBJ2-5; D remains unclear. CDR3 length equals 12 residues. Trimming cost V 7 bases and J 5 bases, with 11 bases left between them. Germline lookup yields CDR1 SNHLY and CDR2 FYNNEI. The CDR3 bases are TGTGCCAGCACGATAGCAAGCGAGACCCAGTACTTC. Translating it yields CASTIASETQYF.

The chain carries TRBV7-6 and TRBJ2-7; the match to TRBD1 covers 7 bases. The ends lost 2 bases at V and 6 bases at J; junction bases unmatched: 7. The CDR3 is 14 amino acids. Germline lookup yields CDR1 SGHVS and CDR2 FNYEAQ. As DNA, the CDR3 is TGTGCCAGCAGCTTACAGGGGGTGCCGAGCGAGCAGTACTTC. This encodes CASSLQGVPSEQYF.

The CDR3 bases are TGTGCCAGCAGTTACCCCCCGGGACAGACTGGAAACACCATATATTTT. Protein sequence: CASSYPPGQTGNTIYF. The rearrangement joins TRBV6-6 to TRBJ1-3; 7 nucleotides agree with TRBD1. The junction had 6 bases not matched to a gene; V was cut back by 2 bases and J by 2 bases. Germline V gene sequence: CDR1 MNHNY, CDR2 SVGAGI (reference sequence). CDR3 length: 16 residues.